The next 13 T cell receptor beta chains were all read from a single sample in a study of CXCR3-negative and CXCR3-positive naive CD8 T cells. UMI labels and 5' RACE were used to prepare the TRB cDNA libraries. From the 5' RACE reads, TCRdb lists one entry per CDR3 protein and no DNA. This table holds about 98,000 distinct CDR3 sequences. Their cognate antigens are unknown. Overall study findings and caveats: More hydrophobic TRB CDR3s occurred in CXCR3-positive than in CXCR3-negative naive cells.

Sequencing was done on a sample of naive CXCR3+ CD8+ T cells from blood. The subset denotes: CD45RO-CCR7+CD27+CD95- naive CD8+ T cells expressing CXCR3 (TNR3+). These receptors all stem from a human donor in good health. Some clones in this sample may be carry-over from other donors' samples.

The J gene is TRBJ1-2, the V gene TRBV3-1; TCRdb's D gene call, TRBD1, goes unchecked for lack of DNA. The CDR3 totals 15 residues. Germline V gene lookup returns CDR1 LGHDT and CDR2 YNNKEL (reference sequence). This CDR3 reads CASSYMDRVVYGYTF.

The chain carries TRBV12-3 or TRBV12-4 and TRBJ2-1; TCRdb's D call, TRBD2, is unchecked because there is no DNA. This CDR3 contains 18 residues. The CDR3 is CASAGLAGGHSSYNEQFF.

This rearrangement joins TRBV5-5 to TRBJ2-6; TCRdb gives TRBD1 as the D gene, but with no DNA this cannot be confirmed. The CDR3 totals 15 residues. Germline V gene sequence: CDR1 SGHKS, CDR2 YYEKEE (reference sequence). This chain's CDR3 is CASSPTGTGANVLTF.

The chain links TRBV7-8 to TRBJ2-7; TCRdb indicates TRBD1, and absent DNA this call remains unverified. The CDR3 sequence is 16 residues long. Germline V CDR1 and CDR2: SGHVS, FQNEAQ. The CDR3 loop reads CASCNLGTGEPYEQYF.

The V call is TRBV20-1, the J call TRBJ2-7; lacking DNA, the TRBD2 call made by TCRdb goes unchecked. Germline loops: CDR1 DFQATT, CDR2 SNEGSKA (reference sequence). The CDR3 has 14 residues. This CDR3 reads CSAAASATSYEQYF.

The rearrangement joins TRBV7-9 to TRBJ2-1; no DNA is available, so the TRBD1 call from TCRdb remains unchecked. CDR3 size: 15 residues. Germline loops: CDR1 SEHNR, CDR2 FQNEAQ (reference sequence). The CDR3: CASSTNPGQLNEQFF.

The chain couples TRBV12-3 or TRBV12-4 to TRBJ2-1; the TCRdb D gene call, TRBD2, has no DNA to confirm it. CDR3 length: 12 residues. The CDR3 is CASSFGGEEQFF.

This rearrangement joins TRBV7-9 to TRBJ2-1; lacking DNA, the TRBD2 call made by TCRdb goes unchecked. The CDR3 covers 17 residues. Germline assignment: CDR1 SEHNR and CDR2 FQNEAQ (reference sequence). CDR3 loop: CASSLGLAGGPSNEQFF.

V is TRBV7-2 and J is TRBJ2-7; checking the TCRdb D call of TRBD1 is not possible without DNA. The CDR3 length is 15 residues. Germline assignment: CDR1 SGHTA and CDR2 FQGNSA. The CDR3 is CASSLDPGGLYEQYF.

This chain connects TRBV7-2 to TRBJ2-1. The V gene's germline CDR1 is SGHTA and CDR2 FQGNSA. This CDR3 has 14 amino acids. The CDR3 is CASSLRSIVNEQFF.

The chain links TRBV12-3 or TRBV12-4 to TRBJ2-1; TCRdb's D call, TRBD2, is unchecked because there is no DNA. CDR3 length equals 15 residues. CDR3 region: CASSDLAGGYNEQFF.

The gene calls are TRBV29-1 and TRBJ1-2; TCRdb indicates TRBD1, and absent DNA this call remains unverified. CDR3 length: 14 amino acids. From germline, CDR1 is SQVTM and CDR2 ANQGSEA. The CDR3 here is CSVGAGQRVYGYTF.

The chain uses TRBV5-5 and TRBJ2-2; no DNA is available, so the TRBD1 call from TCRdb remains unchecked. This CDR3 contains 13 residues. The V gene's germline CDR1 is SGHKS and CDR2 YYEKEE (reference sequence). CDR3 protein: CASSAGQVRELFF.